This T cell receptor beta chain was identified in a study of memory CD4+ T cells and cytomegalovirus serostatus. The sort gate was single viable CD3+CD4+CD8-CD45RO+ cells for memory CD4+ T cells. In germline, CDR1 is ENHRY, CDR2 SYGVKD. The CDR3 spans 15 residues. The trim removed 4 bases at V and 5 bases at J, leaving 10 bases unmatched. Original methodology: Out-of-frame sequences were removed, leaving a few million distinct TCRbeta sequences. Repertoires were generated with immunoSEQ multiplex PCR, while TCRdb's copy carries only in-frame clones and drops some. The D gene and trimming were derived from the DNA, and the V and J assignments and clone size from that table. The table records about 58,000 clones, approximately 81% of them present only once. The count of this clone is one.

This TCR was sampled from an adult in good health and CMV-seronegative. Some clones in this sample may be carry-over from other donors' samples. This chain connects TRBV10-3 to TRBJ2-5, with 7 bases identical to TRBD2. Material for sequencing was memory CD4+ T cells from blood. CDR3 sequence: CAISAAGLGLETQYF. The CDR3 DNA follows: TGTGCCATCAGTGCAGCGGGGCTGGGTTTGGAGACCCAGTACTTC.